This TCR beta chain was documented in a study of T cell responses to AZD1222 COVID-19 vaccine. Using immunoSEQ multiplex PCR, the repertoire was profiled, and TCRdb retains in-frame clones only, with some absent. The sample yields some 160,000 clones, about 83% seen once. Findings of the study overall: Most donors were white British, females outnumbered males, and clonal diversity was possibly underestimated.

The V and J ends lost 10 bases and 5 bases respectively, with 24 bases between them. This CDR3 is 15 amino acids long. Germline lookup yields CDR1 MNHEY and CDR2 SVGAGI. For this clone: Its matching antigen is unknown.

The rearrangement joins TRBV6-5 to TRBJ2-7; possible D gene TRBD1, 6 bases. The input for sequencing was peripheral blood, taken 28 days after the second AZD1222 dose. The clonotype comes from an adult who received the AZD1222 COVID-19 vaccine. The DNA for the CDR3 is TGTGCCATCCGACCCGACAGGACCCTTCTCAACGAGCAGTACTTC. It codes for CAIRPDRTLLNEQYF.